The 17 T cell receptor beta chains reported below all come from one sample, sequenced in a study of PD-1 and CTLA-4 blockade in melanoma. TCRdb's copy holds only in-frame clones and misses some; the assay was immunoSEQ multiplex PCR. Here the sample spans about 28,000 clones, 91% being singletons. Specimen: CD8+ T cells from peripheral blood, collected from a patient given anti-PD-1 treatment. The receptors were sampled from a human donor with melanoma.

V usage is TRBV3-1 (or the pseudogene TRBV3-2) and J usage is TRBJ1-6, with a tentative D call TRBD1 (5 bases). With 5 bases removed from V and 6 bases from J, the gap between germline ends came to 11 bases. Germline V gene sequence: CDR1 LGHDT, CDR2 YNNKEL (reference sequence). The CDR3 has 14 amino acids. For the CDR3, the DNA is TGTGCCAGCAGCGACCGGGACTTTAATTCACCCCTCCACTTT. Translating gives CASSDRDFNSPLHF.

This chain links TRBV24-1 with TRBJ1-2; the D is unclear. The CDR3 runs 14 residues. Germline V gene lookup returns CDR1 KGHDR and CDR2 SFDVKD. Trimming shortened V by 3 bases and J by 4 bases, and 11 bases separated the two germline ends. The CDR3 sequence is CATSDGGRAYGYTF. DNA of the CDR3: TGTGCCACCAGTGATGGTGGCAGAGCCTATGGCTACACCTTC.

The table lists this clone with a count of one. This sequence joins TRBV29-1 and TRBJ2-2; tentatively, D is TRBD2 (5 bases). Trimming stripped 6 bases from V and 3 bases from J, with 8 bases between. Germline V gene data show CDR1 as SQVTM and CDR2 as ANQGSEA. This CDR3 is built from 12 residues. CDR3 amino acids: CSVVGDTGELFF. CDR3 nucleotide sequence: TGCAGCGTCGTCGGGGACACCGGGGAGCTGTTTTTT.

The V and J genes are TRBV28 and TRBJ1-1; D gene uncertain. The CDR3 is 14 amino acids. Trimming left V 6 bases short and J 4 bases short, with 15 bases between. CDR1 and CDR2 (germline): MDHEN, SYDVKM. The CDR3 nucleotides are TGTGCCAGCAGACCAACGAGGGATGGCACTGAAGCTTTCTTT. Translation: CASRPTRDGTEAFF.

This clone was detected only once. The J gene is TRBJ2-2, the V gene TRBV30; possibly TRBD1 or TRBD2 for D (5 bases each). CDR1 is GTSNPN, CDR2 SVGIG, per germline (reference sequence). V was trimmed by 3 bases and J by 3 bases, leaving 8 bases between them. The CDR3 spans 13 residues. The chain's CDR3 is CAWRRGDTGELFF. The CDR3 DNA follows: TGTGCCTGGAGAAGGGGAGACACCGGGGAGCTGTTTTTT.

The rearrangement links TRBV30 to TRBJ1-4, with D hard to call. Germline CDR1 reads GTSNPN; CDR2 reads SVGIG (reference sequence). Trimming cost V 2 bases and J 0 bases, with 19 bases left between them. This CDR3 contains 18 residues. The DNA for the CDR3 is TGTGCCTGGAGTCGTATCGGACGTGACCGTACAACTAATGAAAAACTGTTTTTT. Translated, it gives CAWSRIGRDRTTNEKLFF.

The gene calls are TRBV7-6 and TRBJ2-2; D unclear. CDR1 SGHVS and CDR2 FNYEAQ come from the germline V gene. Trimming took off 5 bases at V and 7 bases at J, with 11 bases between the two ends. This CDR3 contains 13 residues. The CDR3 protein is CASSQWADGELFF. CDR3 in DNA: TGTGCCAGCAGCCAGTGGGCGGACGGGGAGCTGTTTTTT.

The V call is TRBV30, the J call TRBJ1-1; D call uncertain. The CDR3 contains 14 residues. Germline V gene lookup returns CDR1 GTSNPN and CDR2 SVGIG (reference sequence). Between the trimmed V and J ends, which lost 0 bases and 5 bases, there was a span of 13 bases. The CDR3 DNA follows: TGTGCCTGGAGTGTACTACCAGGAGGGACTGAAGCTTTCTTT. The encoded protein is CAWSVLPGGTEAFF.

The gene calls are TRBV28 and TRBJ2-1, with TRBD2 matching 11 bases. CDR1 and CDR2 from the germline V gene are MDHEN and SYDVKM. V trimming: 3 bases; J trimming: 1 base; junction bases outside the gene matches: 8. The CDR3 has 18 amino acids. The CDR3 spells CASSLPRLAGTSYNEQFF. As DNA, the CDR3 is TGTGCCAGCAGTTTGCCCCGACTAGCGGGAACATCCTACAATGAGCAGTTCTTC.

The chain couples TRBV18 to TRBJ2-7; no reliable D call. Per germline, CDR1 KGHSH and CDR2 LQKENI. CDR3 length: 14 residues. V was shortened by 3 bases and J by 3 bases, with 12 bases between the two germline ends. Here the CDR3 reads CASSPIDGFYEQYF. In DNA form, the CDR3 reads TGTGCCAGCTCACCTATTGACGGGTTCTACGAGCAGTACTTC.

The V gene is TRBV7-9, the J gene TRBJ2-3; the D is unclear. The ends were cut back, 0 bases at V and 3 bases at J, with 19 bases in the middle. The CDR3 has 18 residues. Looked up from germline, CDR1 is SEHNR and CDR2 is FQNEAQ (reference sequence). For the CDR3, the DNA is TGTGCCAGCAGCTTAGCGGACCTGGGTAGTTTATTTACAGATACGCAGTATTTT. Its translation is CASSLADLGSLFTDTQYF.

V usage is TRBV19 and J usage is TRBJ2-3, with TRBD2 matching over 8 bases. After removal of 1 base from V and 0 bases from J, the junction contained 3 bases not matched to a gene. This CDR3 has 16 amino acids. Germline V gene sequence: CDR1 LNHDA, CDR2 SQIVND (reference sequence). The CDR3 protein is CASSIAGGISTDTQYF. CDR3 in DNA: TGTGCCAGTAGTATAGCGGGGGGGATTAGCACAGATACGCAGTATTTT.

The V gene is TRBV7-3, the J gene TRBJ2-2; no reliable D call. Trimming stripped 2 bases from V and 7 bases from J, with 5 bases between. This CDR3 region has 12 residues. Germline CDR1 reads SGHTA; CDR2 reads FQGTGA. The CDR3 is CASSLVGGELFF. Here the CDR3 DNA reads TGTGCCAGCAGCTTAGTTGGCGGGGAGCTGTTTTTT.

The rearrangement uses TRBV11-2 and TRBJ1-2; D is uncertain. V was cut by 0 bases and J by 6 bases, with 11 bases left in between. This CDR3 is 14 amino acids long. CDR1 is SGHAT and CDR2 is FQNNGV in the germline V gene. The CDR3 DNA is TGTGCCAGCAGCTTAGATCAACGAGGGAATGGCTACACCTTC. Protein sequence: CASSLDQRGNGYTF.

The rearrangement uses TRBV4-2 and TRBJ2-1, with D perhaps given as TRBD1 or TRBD2 (5 bases each). The V end lost 0 bases, the J end lost 7 bases, and 16 bases lay between the germline ends. There are 16 residues in the CDR3. Per the germline V gene, CDR1 is LGHNA and CDR2 is YNFKEQ. The CDR3: CASSQDGMGVGNEQFF. CDR3 nucleotide sequence: TGTGCCAGCAGCCAAGATGGAATGGGGGTTGGGAATGAGCAGTTCTTC.

The V and J genes are TRBV19 and TRBJ2-1; 7 nucleotides align to TRBD2. The CDR3 runs 14 residues. Germline CDR1 reads LNHDA; CDR2 reads SQIVND (reference sequence). Germline trimming cut 2 bases from V and 6 bases from J; bases unmatched to any gene: 4. CDR3 in DNA: TGTGCCAGTAGTATATTGGGGGGGGGCAATGAGCAGTTCTTC. The encoded protein is CASSILGGGNEQFF.

The chain couples TRBV7-9 to TRBJ2-7; maybe TRBD2 (6 bases). Germline assignment: CDR1 SEHNR and CDR2 FQNEAQ (reference sequence). This CDR3 contains 13 residues. V gave up 9 bases and J gave up 0 bases, with 12 bases separating them. The CDR3 is CASGAGPSYEQYF. Written as DNA, the CDR3 is TGTGCCAGTGGGGCGGGGCCCTCCTACGAGCAGTACTTC.